This TCR beta chain was captured by sequencing in a study of blood T cell repertoires in COVID-19. Background on the study: The study drew acute and convalescent COVID-19 samples from the United States, Italy and Spain. The cDNA or gDNA used as material had been derived from T cells, B-cell-depleted T cells, or PBMCs.

The length of the CDR3 is 15 residues. CDR1 is MDHEN and CDR2 is SYDVKM in the germline V gene. V was clipped by 5 bases and J by 0 bases, with 11 bases between them. As handled by the study authors: From reference gene primer amplification, estimates of nucleated cell counts were derived. Using immunoSEQ multiplex PCR, the repertoire was profiled, and TCRdb retains in-frame clones only, with some absent. Clone size and the V and J calls come from that table; the DNA yielded D and trimming. The sample comprises about 170,000 clones, approximately 84% of which are singletons, and 13% to 15% rests with the top ten.

The chain couples TRBV28 to TRBJ2-1, with D possibly TRBD2 on 6 matching bases. The sequence derives from a man in his late teens or twenties with active or convalescent COVID-19. Sample: peripheral blood. DNA for the CDR3: TGTGCCAGCAGTCCCGGGAGTCTCTCCTACAATGAGCAGTTCTTC. This codes for CASSPGSLSYNEQFF. Full variable domain (rest looked up from reference TRBV28 and TRBJ2-1): DVKVTQSSRYLVKRTGEKVFLECVQDMDHENMFWYRQDPGLGLRLIYFSYDVKMKEKGDIPEGYSVSREKKERFSLILESASTNQTSMYLCASSPGSLSYNEQFFGPGTRLTVL.